The text below deals with one T cell receptor (beta chain). Its antigen is as yet unknown. The data are from a study of cytomegalovirus exposure and HLA in healthy donors. Germline CDR1 LGHNT, CDR2 FRNRAP. CDR3 length: 20 residues. Trimming cost V 5 bases and J 3 bases; bases outside gene matches: 20. The PCR contained 60 Vbeta and 13 Jbeta primers. This table comes from immunoSEQ multiplex PCR, and its TCRdb copy is limited to in-frame clones, with some not included. The repertoire holds roughly 130,000 clones, with 80% as singletons. General observations from the study: Using a false discovery rate of 0.05, a later analysis showed that 15,000 to 20,000 TCR beta sequences were associated with HLA alleles. Donors belonging to an Asian-associated ancestry cluster reportedly showed fewer N-insertions in productive TCRs than the approximately 700-donor mean, according to what a later analysis found.

This clonotype originated in a man aged 25 to 40 in good health and CMV-seronegative. The sample comprised PBMCs. This chain uses TRBV12-5 with TRBJ2-2, with 8 nucleotides matching TRBD2. CDR3 protein: CASGRTGVGLANDDTGELFF. For the CDR3, the DNA is TGTGCTAGTGGTCGAACAGGAGTAGGACTAGCCAATGACGACACCGGGGAGCTGTTTTTT. The whole variable domain, filled in from reference TRBV12-5 and TRBJ2-2, reads DARVTQTPRHKVTEMGQEVTMRCQPILGHNTVFWYRQTMMQGLELLAYFRNRAPLDDSGMPKDRFSAEMPDATLATLKIQPSEPRDSAVYFCASGRTGVGLANDDTGELFFGEGSRLTVL.